This record covers a single T cell receptor (beta chain). No antigen is known for it. The CDR3 extends over 12 amino acids. The germline V gene encodes CDR1 DFQATT and CDR2 SNEGSKA (reference sequence). V was trimmed by 7 bases and J by 8 bases, leaving 15 bases between them. TCRbeta libraries were built with three rounds of nested PCR, modified from ARM-PCR. Using its own MiXCR run on the multiplex PCR reads, TCRdb lists one record per CDR3 protein. The sample has about 93,000 distinct CDR3 sequences; around 65% are singletons. The data derive from a study of tumor and adjacent non-tumor tissue in lung cancer. About the research overall: The patients, 10 men and about 5 women, were roughly 30 to 76 with stage I to III disease. On average, productive TCRbeta reads reached some 4.2 million per sample. Whole-study results and caveats: In normal lung, the top 100 clones were significantly more dominant than in tumor. Significantly higher TCR diversity was found in tumor than normal lung.

No cell sorting was done before RNA was extracted from the tissue. This sequence originates from a man in his sixties or seventies with non-small cell lung cancer. The sequencing input was lung tumor tissue. The chain recombines TRBV20-1 with TRBJ2-1; D is unclear. CDR3 coding DNA: TGCAGTGTCACTTGGGCTGACGATGAGCAGTTCTTC. Its protein is CSVTWADDEQFF.